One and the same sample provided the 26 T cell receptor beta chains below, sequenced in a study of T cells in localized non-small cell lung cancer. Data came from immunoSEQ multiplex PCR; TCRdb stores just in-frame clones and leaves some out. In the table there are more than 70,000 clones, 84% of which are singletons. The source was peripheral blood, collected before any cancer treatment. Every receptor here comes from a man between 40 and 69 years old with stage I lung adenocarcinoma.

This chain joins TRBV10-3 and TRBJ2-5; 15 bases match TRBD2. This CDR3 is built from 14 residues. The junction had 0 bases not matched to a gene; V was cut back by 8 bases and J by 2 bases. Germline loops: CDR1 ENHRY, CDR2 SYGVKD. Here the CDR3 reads CAIGLAGGQETQYF. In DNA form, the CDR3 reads TGTGCCATCGGACTAGCGGGAGGGCAAGAGACCCAGTACTTC.

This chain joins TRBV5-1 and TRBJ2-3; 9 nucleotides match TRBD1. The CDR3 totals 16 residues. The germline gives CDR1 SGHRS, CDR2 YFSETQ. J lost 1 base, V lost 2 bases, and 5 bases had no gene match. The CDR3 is CASSFGRDRGTDTQYF. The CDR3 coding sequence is TGCGCCAGCAGCTTTGGCCGGGACAGGGGCACAGATACGCAGTATTTT.

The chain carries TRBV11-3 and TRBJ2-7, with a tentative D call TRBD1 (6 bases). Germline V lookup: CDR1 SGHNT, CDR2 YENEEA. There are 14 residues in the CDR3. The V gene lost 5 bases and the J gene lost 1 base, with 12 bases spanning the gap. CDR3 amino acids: CASSPTGQSYEQYF. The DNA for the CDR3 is TGTGCCAGCAGCCCAACCGGACAGTCCTACGAGCAGTACTTC.

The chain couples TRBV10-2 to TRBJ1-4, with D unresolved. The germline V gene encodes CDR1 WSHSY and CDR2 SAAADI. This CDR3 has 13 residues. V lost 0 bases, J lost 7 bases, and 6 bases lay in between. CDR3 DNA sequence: TGCGCCAGCAGTGAGTCGCAGACTGAAAAACTGTTTTTT. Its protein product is CASSESQTEKLFF.

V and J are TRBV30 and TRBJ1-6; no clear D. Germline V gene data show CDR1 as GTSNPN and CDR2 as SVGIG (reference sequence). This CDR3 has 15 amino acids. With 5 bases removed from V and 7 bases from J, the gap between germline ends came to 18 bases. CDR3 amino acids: CAWGGPGLVNSPLHF. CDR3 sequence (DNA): TGTGCCTGGGGTGGACCGGGTCTCGTCAATTCACCCCTCCACTTT.

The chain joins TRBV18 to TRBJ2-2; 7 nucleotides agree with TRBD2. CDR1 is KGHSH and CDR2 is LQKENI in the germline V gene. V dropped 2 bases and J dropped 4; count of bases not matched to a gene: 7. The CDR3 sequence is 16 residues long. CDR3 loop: CASSPANRGGTGELFF. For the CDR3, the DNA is TGTGCCAGCTCACCAGCGAACCGCGGGGGCACCGGGGAGCTGTTTTTT.

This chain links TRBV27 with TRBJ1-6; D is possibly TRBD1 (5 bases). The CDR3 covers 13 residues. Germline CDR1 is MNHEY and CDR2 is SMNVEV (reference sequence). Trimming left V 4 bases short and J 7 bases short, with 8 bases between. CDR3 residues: CASSSGYNSPLHF. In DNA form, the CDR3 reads TGTGCCAGCAGTTCAGGGTACAATTCACCCCTCCACTTT.

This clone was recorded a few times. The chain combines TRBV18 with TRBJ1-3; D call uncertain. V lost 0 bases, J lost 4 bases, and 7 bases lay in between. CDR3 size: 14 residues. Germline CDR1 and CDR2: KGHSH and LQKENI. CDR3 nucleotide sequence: TGTGCCAGCTCACCACCCCTGGCCGGAAACACCATATATTTT. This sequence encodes CASSPPLAGNTIYF.

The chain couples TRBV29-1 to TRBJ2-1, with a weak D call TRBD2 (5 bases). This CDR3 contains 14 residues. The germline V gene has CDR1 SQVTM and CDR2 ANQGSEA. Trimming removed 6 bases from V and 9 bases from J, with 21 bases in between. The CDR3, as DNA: TGCAGCGTGGGCGGCGGCCTCCAGGCGGGTGAGCAGTTCTTC. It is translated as CSVGGGLQAGEQFF.

CDR3: CASSTSGSAYNEQFF. CDR3 in DNA: TGTGCCAGCAGTACTAGCGGGAGCGCCTACAATGAGCAGTTCTTC. The chain has TRBV28 and TRBJ2-1; 11 nucleotides match TRBD2. Unmatched junction bases numbered 2, after V lost 5 bases and J lost 2 bases. There are 15 residues in the CDR3. Germline V gene lookup returns CDR1 MDHEN and CDR2 SYDVKM.

The DNA of the CDR3 is TGTGCCAGCAGCTTAGATCTGGAGGGATTCGAGCAGTACTTC. This codes for CASSLDLEGFEQYF. V is TRBV11-2 and J is TRBJ2-7; tentatively, D is TRBD2 (6 bases). V lost 0 bases, J lost 6 bases, and 12 bases lay in between. Per germline, CDR1 SGHAT and CDR2 FQNNGV. The CDR3 loop spans 14 amino acids.

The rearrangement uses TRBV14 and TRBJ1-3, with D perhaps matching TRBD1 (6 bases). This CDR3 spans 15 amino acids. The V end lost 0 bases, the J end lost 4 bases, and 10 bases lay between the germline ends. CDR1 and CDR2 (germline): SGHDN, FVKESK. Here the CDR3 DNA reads TGTGCCAGCAGCCAAGACACAGGGAGGGGAAACACCATATATTTT. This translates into CASSQDTGRGNTIYF.

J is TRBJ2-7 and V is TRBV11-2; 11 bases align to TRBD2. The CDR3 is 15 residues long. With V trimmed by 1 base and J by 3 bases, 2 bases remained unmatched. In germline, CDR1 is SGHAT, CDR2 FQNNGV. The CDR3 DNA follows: TGTGCCAGCAGCTTAGCAACTAGCGGGAGCTACGAGCAGTACTTC. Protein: CASSLATSGSYEQYF.

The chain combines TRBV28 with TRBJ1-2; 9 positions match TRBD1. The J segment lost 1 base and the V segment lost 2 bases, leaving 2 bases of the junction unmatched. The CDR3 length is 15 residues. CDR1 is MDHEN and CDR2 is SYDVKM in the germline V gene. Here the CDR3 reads CASSLTGGVNYGYTF. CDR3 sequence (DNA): TGTGCCAGCAGTTTAACAGGGGGCGTTAACTATGGCTACACCTTC.

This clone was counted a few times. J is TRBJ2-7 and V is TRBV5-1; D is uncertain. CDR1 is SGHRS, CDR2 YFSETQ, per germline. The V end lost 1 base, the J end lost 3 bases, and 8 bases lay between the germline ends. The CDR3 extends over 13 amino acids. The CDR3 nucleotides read TGCGCCAGCAGCTTGAGTAAAGGCTACGAGCAGTACTTC. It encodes CASSLSKGYEQYF.

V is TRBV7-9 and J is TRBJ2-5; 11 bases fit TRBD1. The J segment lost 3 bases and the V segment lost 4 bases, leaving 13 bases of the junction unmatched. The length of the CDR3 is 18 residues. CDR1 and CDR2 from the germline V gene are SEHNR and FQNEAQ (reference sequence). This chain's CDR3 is CASSYRSGTGGSEETQYF. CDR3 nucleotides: TGTGCCAGCAGCTACCGGTCCGGGACAGGGGGTTCAGAAGAGACCCAGTACTTC.

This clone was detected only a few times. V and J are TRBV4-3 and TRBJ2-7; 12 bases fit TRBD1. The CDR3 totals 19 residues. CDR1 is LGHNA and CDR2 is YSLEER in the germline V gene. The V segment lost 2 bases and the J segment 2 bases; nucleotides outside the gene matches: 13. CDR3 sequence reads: CASSQSGTGGHPGAYEQYF. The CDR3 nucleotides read TGCGCCAGCAGCCAAAGCGGGACAGGGGGCCACCCTGGGGCCTACGAGCAGTACTTC.

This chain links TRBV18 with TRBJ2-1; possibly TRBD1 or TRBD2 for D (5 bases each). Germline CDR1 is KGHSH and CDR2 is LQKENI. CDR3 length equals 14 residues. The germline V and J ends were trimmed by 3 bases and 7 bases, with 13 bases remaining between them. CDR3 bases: TGTGCCAGCTCACCGGGGGAATTGCGAAATGAGCAGTTCTTC. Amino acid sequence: CASSPGELRNEQFF.

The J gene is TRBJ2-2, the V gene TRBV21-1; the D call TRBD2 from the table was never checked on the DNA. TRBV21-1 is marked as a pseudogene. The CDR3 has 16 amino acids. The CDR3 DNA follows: TGTGCCAGCAGCAAAGTTTGCGGGGGAAGCACCGGGGAGCTGTTTTTT. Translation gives CASSKVCGGSTGELFF.

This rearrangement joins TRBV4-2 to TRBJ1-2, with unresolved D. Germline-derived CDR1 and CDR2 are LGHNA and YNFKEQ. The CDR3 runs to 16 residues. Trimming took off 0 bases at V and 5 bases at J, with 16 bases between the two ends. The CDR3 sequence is CASSQDRALSGYGYTF. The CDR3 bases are TGTGCCAGCAGCCAAGATCGTGCCCTCTCGGGGTATGGCTACACCTTC.

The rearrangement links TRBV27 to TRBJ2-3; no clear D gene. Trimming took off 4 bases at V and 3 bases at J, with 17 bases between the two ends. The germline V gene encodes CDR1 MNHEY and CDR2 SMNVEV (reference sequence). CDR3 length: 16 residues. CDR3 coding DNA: TGTGCCAGCAGTTATACCCCAGGTGGATCAACAGATACGCAGTATTTT. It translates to CASSYTPGGSTDTQYF.

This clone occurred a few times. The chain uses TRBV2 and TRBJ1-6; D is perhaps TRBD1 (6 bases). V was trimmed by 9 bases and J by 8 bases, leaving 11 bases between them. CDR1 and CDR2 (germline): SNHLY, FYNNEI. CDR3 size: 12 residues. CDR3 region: CARSGGDSPLHF. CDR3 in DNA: TGTGCCAGAAGCGGGGGCGATTCACCCCTCCACTTT.

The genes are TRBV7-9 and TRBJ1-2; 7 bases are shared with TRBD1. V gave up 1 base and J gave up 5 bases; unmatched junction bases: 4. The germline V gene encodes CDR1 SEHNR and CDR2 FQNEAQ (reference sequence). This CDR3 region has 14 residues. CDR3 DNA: TGTGCCAGCAGCTTAGGACAGGGAACTTATGGCTACACCTTC. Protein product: CASSLGQGTYGYTF.

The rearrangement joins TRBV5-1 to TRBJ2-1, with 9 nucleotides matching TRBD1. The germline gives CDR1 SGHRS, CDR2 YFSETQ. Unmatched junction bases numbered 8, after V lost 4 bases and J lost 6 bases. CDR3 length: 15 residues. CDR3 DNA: TGCGCCAGCAGCCCCGGGACAGGGATCTCCAATGAGCAGTTCTTC. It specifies CASSPGTGISNEQFF. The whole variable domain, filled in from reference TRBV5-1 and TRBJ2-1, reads KAGVTQTPRYLIKTRGQQVTLSCSPISGHRSVSWYQQTPGQGLQFLFEYFSETQRNKGNFPGRFSGRQFSNSRSEMNVSTLELGDSALYLCASSPGTGISNEQFFGPGTRLTVL.

The CDR3 nucleotides read TGTGCCAGCAGCGTAGTGGTGAACACCGGGGAGCTGTTTTTT. It yields the protein CASSVVVNTGELFF. This sequence joins TRBV9 and TRBJ2-2, with D unclear. Germline-derived CDR1 and CDR2 are SGDLS and YYNGEE. Trimming cost V 0 bases and J 1 base, with 4 bases left between them. The length of the CDR3 is 14 residues.

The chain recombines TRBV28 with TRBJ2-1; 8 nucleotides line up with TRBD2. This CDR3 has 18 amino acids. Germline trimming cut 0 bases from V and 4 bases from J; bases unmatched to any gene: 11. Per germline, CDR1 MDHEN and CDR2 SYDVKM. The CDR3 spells CASSLWASGSPNYNEQFF. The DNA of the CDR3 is TGTGCCAGCAGTTTATGGGCTAGCGGGTCTCCTAATTACAATGAGCAGTTCTTC.